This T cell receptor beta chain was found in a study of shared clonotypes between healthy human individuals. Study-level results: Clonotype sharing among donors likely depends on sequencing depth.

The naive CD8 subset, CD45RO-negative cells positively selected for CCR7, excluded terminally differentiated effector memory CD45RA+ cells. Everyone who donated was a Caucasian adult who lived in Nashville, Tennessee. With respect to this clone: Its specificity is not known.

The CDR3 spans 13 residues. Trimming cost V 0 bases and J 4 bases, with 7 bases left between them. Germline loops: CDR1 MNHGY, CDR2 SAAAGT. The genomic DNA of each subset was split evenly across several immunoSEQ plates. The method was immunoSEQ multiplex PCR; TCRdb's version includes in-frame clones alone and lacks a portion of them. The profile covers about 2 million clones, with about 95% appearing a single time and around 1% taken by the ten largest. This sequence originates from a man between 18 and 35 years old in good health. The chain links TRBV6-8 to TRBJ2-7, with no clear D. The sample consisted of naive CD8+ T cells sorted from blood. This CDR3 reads CASSYSVGYEQYF. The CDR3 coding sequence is TGTGCCAGCAGTTACTCTGTGGGATACGAGCAGTACTTC.